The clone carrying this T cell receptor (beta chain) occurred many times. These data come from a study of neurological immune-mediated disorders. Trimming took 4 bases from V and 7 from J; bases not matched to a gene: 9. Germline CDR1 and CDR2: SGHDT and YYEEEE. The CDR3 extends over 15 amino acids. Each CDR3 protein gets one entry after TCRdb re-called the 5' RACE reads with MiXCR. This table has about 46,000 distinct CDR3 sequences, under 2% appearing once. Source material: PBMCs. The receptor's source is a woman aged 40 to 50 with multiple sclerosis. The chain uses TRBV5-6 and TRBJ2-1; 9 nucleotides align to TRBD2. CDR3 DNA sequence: TGTGCCAGCAGCGACCAGCGGGGGGCGTTGAATGAGCAGTTCTTC. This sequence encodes CASSDQRGALNEQFF.